A selection of T cell receptor delta chains follows, all from one sample in a study of Vδ1+ human thymocytes. TCRdb reanalysed the multiplex PCR reads with CATT. The table shows about 73,000 delta-chain clones, with around 35% occurring only once. Sample: Vdelta1+ gamma-delta thymocytes from the thymus. These receptors all come from a boy less than two years old who had congenital heart surgery. Each CDR3 is given with its conserved first and last residue. A D gene is named only where the DNA matches it firmly. Not all rows give a size; the values are once, few, many and, for expanded clones, a class.

size	V	D	J	CDR3	DNA
.	TRDV2	TRDD3	TRDJ1	CACDTSTSAGGCDTDKLIF	TGTGCCTGTGACACTTCAACTAGTGCTGGGGGCTGTGACACCGATAAACTTATCTTT
.	TRDV1	TRDD3	TRDJ1	CALGDLLSSPTGETYTDKLIF	TGTGCTCTTGGGGACCTACTAAGTTCCCCCACTGGGGAGACCTACACCGATAAACTCATCTTT
.	TRDV1	TRDD3	TRDJ1	CALGECPVPFWGINTDKLIF	TGTGCTCTTGGGGAATGTCCTGTTCCGTTCTGGGGGATCAACACCGATAAACTCATCTTT
few	TRDV1	.	TRDJ1	CALGELAGGGTDKLIF	TGTGCTCTTGGGGAACTAGCCGGGGGTGGCACCGATAAACTCATCTTT
few	TRDV2	.	TRDJ1	CACDSKPFRQGVPKLIF	TGTGCCTGTGACTCGAAGCCTTTCCGTCAAGGGGTACCTAAACTCATCTTC
.	TRDV1	TRDD3	TRDJ1	CALGDLSPYAAWGYTDKLIF	TGTGCTCTTGGGGACCTTTCCCCGTATGCAGCCTGGGGGTACACCGATAAACTCATCTTT
.	TRDV1	TRDD3	TRDJ1	CALGPPTFWGIRENPFDKLIF	TGTGCTCTTGGGCCCCCGACTTTCTGGGGGATACGCGAGAACCCCTTCGATAAACTCATCTTT
.	TRDV1	TRDD3	TRDJ1	CALGLNTGGSVDKLIF	TGTGCTCTTGGACTCAATACTGGGGGATCGGTCGATAAACTCATCTTT
once	TRDV1	.	TRDJ1	CALGGRGSYFLPSGDKLIF	TGTGCTCTTGGGGGCCGGGGCTCCTACTTCTTACCCTCCGGCGATAAACTCATCTTT
.	TRDV1	TRDD3	TRDJ1	CALGELSYPYWGNDKLIF	TGTGCTCTTGGGGAACTATCCTATCCGTACTGGGGGAACGATAAACTCATCTTT
few	TRDV2	.	TRDJ1	CACAGRLSPTELIF	TGTGCCTGTGCGGGCCGTCTTTCCCCTACTGAGCTCATCTTT
few	TRDV1	TRDD3	TRDJ1	CALGEVPQYWGILGEYTDKLIF	TGTGCTCTTGGGGAAGTACCTCAGTACTGGGGGATACTTGGGGAGTACACCGATAAACTCATCTTT
.	TRDV1	.	TRDJ1	CALGDLNFPRYPFYTDKLIF	TGTGCTCTTGGGGACCTCAACTTCCCTAGATACCCGTTCTACACCGATAAACTCATCTTT
.	TRDV1	TRDD3	TRDJ1	CALSRTGGYELDKLIF	TGTGCTCTTTCCCGTACTGGGGGATACGAACTGGATAAACTCATCTTT
few	TRDV1	.	TRDJ2	CALGELLPQGETTAQLFF	TGTGCTCTTGGGGAACTCCTACCCCAGGGGGAAACGACAGCACAACTCTTCTTT
few	TRDV1	TRDD3	TRDJ1	CALGELNSGGRRKLIF	TGTGCTCTTGGGGAACTAAACTCTGGGGGACGACGGAAACTCATCTTT
many	TRDV2	TRDD3	TRDJ1	CACDARAGGYAGAAYTDKLIF	TGTGCCTGTGACGCGCGGGCTGGGGGATACGCGGGAGCCGCTTACACCGATAAACTCATCTTT
.	TRDV1	.	TRDJ1	CALGDGFTPSSNKLIF	TGTGCTCTTGGGGACGGCTTCACGCCAAGCTCAAATAAACTCATCTTT
medium-sized	TRDV2	.	TRDJ4	CACDTGGSGGSRPLIF	TGTGCCTGTGACACCGGTGGATCCGGGGGAAGCAGACCCCTGATCTTT
.	TRDV1	TRDD3	TRDJ1	CALGELAKGRGGYKGLYTDKLIF	TGTGCTCTTGGGGAACTAGCGAAGGGACGCGGGGGATACAAAGGGTTGTACACCGATAAACTCATCTTT
.	TRDV1	TRDD3	TRDJ1	CALGETPHTWGIPPTDKLIF	TGTGCTCTTGGGGAAACCCCCCATACTTGGGGGATACCGCCCACCGATAAACTCATCTTT
few	TRDV1	TRDD3	TRDJ1	CALGEPKPYRLLGDTRDTDKLIF	TGTGCTCTTGGGGAACCCAAACCCTACCGTTTACTGGGGGATACCAGAGACACCGATAAACTCATCTTT
many	TRDV2	.	TRDJ1	CACDLQGTSYTDKLIF	TGTGCCTGTGATCTCCAGGGGACCTCGTACACCGATAAACTCATCTTT
.	TRDV1	TRDD3	TRDJ1	CALGELTLTGDDKLIF	TGTGCTCTTGGGGAACTTACTTTGACTGGGGACGATAAACTCATCTTT
.	TRDV1	TRDD3	TRDJ1	CALGDPPTFSIFNWGISEYTDKLIF	TGTGCTCTTGGGGACCCACCGACCTTCTCGATTTTTAACTGGGGGATTTCGGAATACACCGATAAACTCATCTTT
.	TRDV1	.	TRDJ1	CALGEFRRDKLIF	TGTGCTCTTGGGGAATTCCGGCGCGATAAACTCATCTTT
few	TRDV1	TRDD3	TRDJ1	CALGDTSRLVDWGATDKLIF	TGTGCTCTTGGGGACACTTCGAGGTTGGTTGACTGGGGTGCGACCGATAAACTCATCTTT
few	TRDV1	.	TRDJ1	CALGEGISLFRGTYTDKLIF	TGTGCTCTTGGGGAAGGTATCTCCCTATTTCGGGGAACGTACACCGATAAACTCATCTTT
.	TRDV1	TRDD2	TRDJ1	CALGEPHRLPTLNTSDKLIF	TGTGCTCTTGGGGAACCCCACAGACTTCCTACCCTGAACACTTCCGATAAACTCATCTTT
.	TRDV1	TRDD2	TRDJ1	CALGEYSFLLDKLIF	TGTGCTCTTGGGGAATATTCCTTCCTACTCGATAAACTCATCTTT
.	TRDV1	.	TRDJ1	CALGELPFLPTYSLGGSSKLIF	TGTGCTCTTGGGGAACTCCCTTTCCTTCCCACTTACTCCCTGGGGGGATCTTCTAAACTCATCTTT
few	TRDV1	.	TRDJ1	CALGPSKYAGDPSGRVIF	TGTGCTCTTGGGCCTTCTAAGTACGCTGGGGACCCCTCGGGTCGGGTCATCTTT
few	TRDV1	TRDD3	TRDJ1	CALGVIQCWGILDKLIF	TGTGCTCTTGGGGTCATTCAGTGCTGGGGGATACTGGATAAACTCATCTTT